The rows below give T cell receptor beta chains drawn from one sample of a study of beta chain features in type 1 diabetes. TCRdb keeps only in-frame clones here, not all; method: immunoSEQ multiplex PCR. The sample gives 630,000 or so clones, around 15% of which show up once; 0.03% to 0.045% is in the top ten. Source material: naive CD4+ T cells from blood. These receptors came from a man between 18 and 35 years old with type 1 diabetes. Each CDR3 is given with its conserved first and last residue. A D gene is named only where the DNA matches it firmly. Some rows have no size entry. The others give once, few or many, or a class for an expanded clone.

cdr3_aa: CASSERGTDTQYF
cdr3_nt: TGCGCCAGCAGTGAGCGGGGCACAGATACGCAGTATTTT
v_call: TRBV10-1
j_call: TRBJ2-3
clone_size: .
d_call: .

cdr3_aa: CASRPRTGSYEQYF
cdr3_nt: TGTGCCAGCAGACCCCGGACAGGGAGCTACGAGCAGTACTTC
v_call: TRBV6-4
j_call: TRBJ2-7
clone_size: few
d_call: TRBD1

cdr3_aa: CASKDRDTEAFF
cdr3_nt: TGTGCCAGCAAGGACAGGGACACTGAAGCTTTCTTT
v_call: TRBV11-3
j_call: TRBJ1-1
clone_size: .
d_call: TRBD1

cdr3_aa: CASSQGGAENTIYF
cdr3_nt: TGTGCCAGCAGCCAAGGGGGGGCGGAAAACACCATATATTTT
v_call: TRBV4-2
j_call: TRBJ1-3
clone_size: .
d_call: .

cdr3_aa: CASNRLAGGGEEQFF
cdr3_nt: TGTGCCAGCAACAGACTAGCGGGAGGAGGGGAAGAGCAGTTCTTC
v_call: TRBV5-4
j_call: TRBJ2-1
clone_size: few
d_call: TRBD2

cdr3_aa: CASSPRRGDYNEQFF
cdr3_nt: TGTGCCAGCAGCCCCCGGAGGGGGGACTACAATGAGCAGTTCTTC
v_call: TRBV9
j_call: TRBJ2-1
clone_size: few
d_call: .

cdr3_aa: CASSLGNVRETQYF
cdr3_nt: TGTGCCAGCAGCTTGGGCAATGTTCGAGAGACCCAGTACTTC
v_call: TRBV5-4
j_call: TRBJ2-5
clone_size: .
d_call: .

cdr3_aa: CASSLDPASYEQYF
cdr3_nt: TGTGCCAGCAGCTTAGATCCAGCATCCTACGAGCAGTACTTC
v_call: TRBV11-3
j_call: TRBJ2-7
clone_size: few
d_call: .

cdr3_aa: CASSSTGEGGNTEAFF
cdr3_nt: TGTGCCAGCAGCTCCACTGGAGAGGGGGGGAACACTGAAGCTTTCTTT
v_call: TRBV13
j_call: TRBJ1-1
clone_size: .
d_call: .

cdr3_aa: CASSTRVLISHEQFF
cdr3_nt: TGTGCCAGCAGCACCCGGGTCCTCATAAGCCATGAGCAGTTCTTC
v_call: TRBV25-1
j_call: TRBJ2-1
clone_size: .
d_call: .

cdr3_aa: CASSYSRGTYGYTF
cdr3_nt: TGTGCCAGCAGTTATAGTAGGGGCACCTATGGCTACACCTTC
v_call: TRBV6-5
j_call: TRBJ1-2
clone_size: few
d_call: .

cdr3_aa: CASRRGGQGAAYEQYF
cdr3_nt: TGTGCCAGCAGACGAGGCGGACAGGGGGCGGCCTACGAGCAGTACTTC
v_call: TRBV6-6
j_call: TRBJ2-7
clone_size: few
d_call: TRBD1

cdr3_aa: CASTNNGVRNTEAFF
cdr3_nt: TGTGCCAGCACTAATAATGGGGTAAGGAACACTGAAGCTTTCTTT
v_call: TRBV6-6
j_call: TRBJ1-1
clone_size: .
d_call: .

cdr3_aa: CASSLGVEYQETQYF
cdr3_nt: TGTGCCAGCAGCTTGGGGGTTGAGTACCAAGAGACCCAGTACTTC
v_call: TRBV5-4
j_call: TRBJ2-5
clone_size: few
d_call: .

cdr3_aa: CASSLAMDTSTDTQYF
cdr3_nt: TGTGCCAGCAGCTTAGCAATGGACACTAGCACAGATACGCAGTATTTT
v_call: TRBV7-9
j_call: TRBJ2-3
clone_size: once
d_call: .

cdr3_aa: CASSPGPSTDTQYF
cdr3_nt: TGTGCCAGCTCACCGGGACCAAGCACAGATACGCAGTATTTT
v_call: TRBV18
j_call: TRBJ2-3
clone_size: few
d_call: .

cdr3_aa: CASSLVMDSPLHF
cdr3_nt: TGTGCCAGCAGCTTAGTTATGGATTCACCCCTCCACTTT
v_call: TRBV7-2
j_call: TRBJ1-6
clone_size: few
d_call: .

cdr3_aa: CASSLTGETEAFF
cdr3_nt: TGTGCCAGCAGCCTTACAGGGGAGACTGAAGCTTTCTTT
v_call: TRBV7-9
j_call: TRBJ1-1
clone_size: few
d_call: TRBD1

cdr3_aa: CASGPKGTSDEQFF
cdr3_nt: TGTGCCAGCGGACCAAAAGGGACTAGTGATGAGCAGTTCTTC
v_call: TRBV27
j_call: TRBJ2-1
clone_size: .
d_call: TRBD2

cdr3_aa: CASSYGTEETQYF
cdr3_nt: TGTGCCAGCAGTTACGGCACTGAAGAGACCCAGTACTTC
v_call: TRBV6-6
j_call: TRBJ2-5
clone_size: .
d_call: .

cdr3_aa: CASSQELGAGQSEQFF
cdr3_nt: TGTGCCAGCAGCCAAGAATTGGGTGCGGGGCAGAGTGAGCAGTTCTTC
v_call: TRBV14
j_call: TRBJ2-1
clone_size: few
d_call: .

cdr3_aa: CASRPGPRRAKNIQYF
cdr3_nt: TGTGCCAGCAGACCGGGGCCCAGGAGGGCCAAAAACATTCAGTACTTC
v_call: TRBV7-4
j_call: TRBJ2-4
clone_size: .
d_call: .

cdr3_aa: CASTEQGHQETQYF
cdr3_nt: TGTGCCAGCACCGAGCAGGGGCACCAAGAGACCCAGTACTTC
v_call: TRBV7-2
j_call: TRBJ2-5
clone_size: few
d_call: .

cdr3_aa: CASSPPGRETQYF
cdr3_nt: TGTGCCAGCAGCCCCCCCGGGCGAGAGACCCAGTACTTC
v_call: TRBV7-2
j_call: TRBJ2-5
clone_size: .
d_call: .

cdr3_aa: CASSLEDGLNSPLHF
cdr3_nt: TGTGCCAGCAGTCTCGAGGACGGGCTAAATTCACCCCTCCACTTT
v_call: TRBV27
j_call: TRBJ1-6
clone_size: .
d_call: .

cdr3_aa: CASSLRVALPSSPLHF
cdr3_nt: TGTGCCAGCAGCCTGCGGGTAGCCCTGCCGAGTTCACCCCTCCACTTT
v_call: TRBV14
j_call: TRBJ1-6
clone_size: .
d_call: .

cdr3_aa: CASSVEGSSGNTIYF
cdr3_nt: TGTGCCAGCAGCGTAGAGGGCAGCTCTGGAAACACCATATATTTT
v_call: TRBV9
j_call: TRBJ1-3
clone_size: few
d_call: .

cdr3_aa: CASSPDGTDTQYF
cdr3_nt: TGTGCCAGCTCACCAGACGGGACAGATACGCAGTATTTT
v_call: TRBV18
j_call: TRBJ2-3
clone_size: .
d_call: .

cdr3_aa: CASSLALGTDYNEQFF
cdr3_nt: TGTGCCAGCAGCTTAGCGCTCGGGACAGACTACAATGAGCAGTTCTTC
v_call: TRBV7-9
j_call: TRBJ2-1
clone_size: .
d_call: TRBD1

cdr3_aa: CASSPGDGTSWEQYF
cdr3_nt: TGTGCCAGCTCACCAGGAGACGGGACTAGTTGGGAGCAGTACTTC
v_call: TRBV18
j_call: TRBJ2-7
clone_size: few
d_call: TRBD2

cdr3_aa: CASTPRKRETGNEQFF
cdr3_nt: TGTGCCAGCACCCCGAGGAAGCGGGAGACGGGAAATGAGCAGTTCTTC
v_call: TRBV4-2
j_call: TRBJ2-1
clone_size: few
d_call: TRBD2

cdr3_aa: CASSPDREASGANVLTF
cdr3_nt: TGTGCCAGCAGTCCCGACAGGGAGGCGTCTGGGGCCAACGTCCTGACTTTC
v_call: TRBV27
j_call: TRBJ2-6
clone_size: .
d_call: .

cdr3_aa: CAWRNMGATYGYTF
cdr3_nt: TGTGCCTGGAGAAATATGGGGGCGACCTATGGCTACACCTTC
v_call: TRBV30
j_call: TRBJ1-2
clone_size: few
d_call: .

cdr3_aa: CASSRGATVLNTEAFF
cdr3_nt: TGTGCCAGCTCACGGGGGGCCACAGTATTGAACACTGAAGCTTTCTTT
v_call: TRBV18
j_call: TRBJ1-1
clone_size: .
d_call: .

cdr3_aa: CASSSSSGANVLTF
cdr3_nt: TGCGCCAGCAGCTCCTCCAGCGGGGCCAACGTCCTGACTTTC
v_call: TRBV4-1
j_call: TRBJ2-6
clone_size: few
d_call: .

cdr3_aa: CASKEGGANVLTF
cdr3_nt: TGCGCCAGCAAAGAGGGCGGGGCCAACGTCCTGACTTTC
v_call: TRBV5-1
j_call: TRBJ2-6
clone_size: .
d_call: .

cdr3_aa: CASSVADGSNIQYF
cdr3_nt: TGTGCCAGCAGCGTAGCTGACGGCTCAAACATTCAGTACTTC
v_call: TRBV9
j_call: TRBJ2-4
clone_size: .
d_call: .

cdr3_aa: CARGGPSSYNEQFF
cdr3_nt: TGTGCCCGGGGAGGTCCGAGCTCCTACAATGAGCAGTTCTTC
v_call: TRBV30
j_call: TRBJ2-1
clone_size: .
d_call: .

cdr3_aa: CSVAGVHDEQYF
cdr3_nt: TGCAGCGTTGCAGGGGTACACGACGAGCAGTACTTC
v_call: TRBV29-1
j_call: TRBJ2-7
clone_size: .
d_call: .

cdr3_aa: CATGLFLQETQYF
cdr3_nt: TGTGCCACCGGACTTTTTTTACAAGAGACCCAGTACTTC
v_call: TRBV7-9
j_call: TRBJ2-5
clone_size: few
d_call: .

cdr3_aa: CASSSRASETQYF
cdr3_nt: TGTGCCAGCAGCTCGCGGGCCTCGGAGACCCAGTACTTC
v_call: TRBV7-6
j_call: TRBJ2-5
clone_size: .
d_call: .

cdr3_aa: CASSPRDTAGEQYF
cdr3_nt: TGCGCCAGCAGCCCAAGGGACACCGCGGGGGAGCAGTACTTC
v_call: TRBV5-1
j_call: TRBJ2-7
clone_size: few
d_call: .

cdr3_aa: CASSLGQGPQETQYF
cdr3_nt: TGTGCCAGCAGCTTAGGGCAGGGTCCCCAAGAGACCCAGTACTTC
v_call: TRBV7-9
j_call: TRBJ2-5
clone_size: .
d_call: .

cdr3_aa: CAISEPAEQYF
cdr3_nt: TGTGCCATCAGTGAACCGGCCGAGCAGTACTTC
v_call: TRBV10-3
j_call: TRBJ2-7
clone_size: few
d_call: .

cdr3_aa: CAWSAPRLALHEQYF
cdr3_nt: TGTGCCTGGAGCGCCCCCCGGTTGGCTCTCCACGAGCAGTACTTC
v_call: TRBV30
j_call: TRBJ2-7
clone_size: .
d_call: .

cdr3_aa: CASSSLTGEDAGELFF
cdr3_nt: TGTGCCAGCAGCTCACTAACAGGGGAGGATGCCGGGGAGCTGTTTTTT
v_call: TRBV11-3
j_call: TRBJ2-2
clone_size: few
d_call: .

cdr3_aa: CSADQGTEAFF
cdr3_nt: TGCAGCGCTGACCAGGGAACTGAAGCTTTCTTT
v_call: TRBV29-1
j_call: TRBJ1-1
clone_size: .
d_call: .

cdr3_aa: CASSIQETQYF
cdr3_nt: TGTGCCAGCAGTATCCAAGAGACCCAGTACTTC
v_call: TRBV2
j_call: TRBJ2-5
clone_size: few
d_call: .

cdr3_aa: CASSLDRDNGDTQYF
cdr3_nt: TGCGCCAGCAGCTTGGATAGGGATAACGGAGATACGCAGTATTTT
v_call: TRBV5-1
j_call: TRBJ2-3
clone_size: .
d_call: .